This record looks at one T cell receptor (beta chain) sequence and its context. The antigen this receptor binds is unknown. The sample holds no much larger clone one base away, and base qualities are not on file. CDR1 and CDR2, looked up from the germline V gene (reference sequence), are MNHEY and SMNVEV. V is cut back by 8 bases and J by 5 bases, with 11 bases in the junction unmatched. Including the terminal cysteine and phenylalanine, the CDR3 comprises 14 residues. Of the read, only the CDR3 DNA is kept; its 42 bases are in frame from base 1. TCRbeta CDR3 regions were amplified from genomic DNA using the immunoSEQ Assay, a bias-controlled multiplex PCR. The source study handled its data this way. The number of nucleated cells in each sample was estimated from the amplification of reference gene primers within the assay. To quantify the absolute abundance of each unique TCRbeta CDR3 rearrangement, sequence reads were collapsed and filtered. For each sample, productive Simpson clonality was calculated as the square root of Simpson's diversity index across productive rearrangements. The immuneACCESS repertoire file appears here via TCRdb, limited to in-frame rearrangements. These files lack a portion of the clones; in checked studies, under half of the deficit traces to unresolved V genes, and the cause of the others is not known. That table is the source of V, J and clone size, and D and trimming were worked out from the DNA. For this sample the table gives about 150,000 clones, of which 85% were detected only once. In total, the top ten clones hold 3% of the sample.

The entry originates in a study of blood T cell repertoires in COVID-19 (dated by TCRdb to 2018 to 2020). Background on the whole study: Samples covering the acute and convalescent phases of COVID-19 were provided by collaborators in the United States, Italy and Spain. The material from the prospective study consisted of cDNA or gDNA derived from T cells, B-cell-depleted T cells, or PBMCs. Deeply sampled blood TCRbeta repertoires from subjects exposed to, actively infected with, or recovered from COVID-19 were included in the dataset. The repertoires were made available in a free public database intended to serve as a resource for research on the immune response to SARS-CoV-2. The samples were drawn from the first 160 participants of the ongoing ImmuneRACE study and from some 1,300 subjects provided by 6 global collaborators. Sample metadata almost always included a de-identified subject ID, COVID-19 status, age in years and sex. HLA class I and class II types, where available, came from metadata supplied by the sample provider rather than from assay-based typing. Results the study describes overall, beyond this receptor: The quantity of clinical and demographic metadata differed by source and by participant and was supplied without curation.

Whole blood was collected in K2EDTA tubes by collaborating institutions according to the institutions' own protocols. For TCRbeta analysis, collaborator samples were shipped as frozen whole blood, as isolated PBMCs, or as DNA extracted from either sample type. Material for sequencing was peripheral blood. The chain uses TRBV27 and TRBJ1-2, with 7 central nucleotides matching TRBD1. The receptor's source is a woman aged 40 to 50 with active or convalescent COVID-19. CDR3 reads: CASCPDRTFYGYTF. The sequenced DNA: TGTGCCAGCTGTCCGGACAGGACCTTTTATGGCTACACCTTC.